Listed below are T cell receptor beta chains from one sample, sequenced in a study of Ad26.COV2.S vaccination and SARS-CoV-2 variants. The data were produced by immunoSEQ multiplex PCR, yet TCRdb's version contains in-frame clones alone and is incomplete. This table holds 180,000 or so clones, about 83% found once. The sequenced sample was peripheral blood, obtained after recovery from COVID-19. These TCRs come from a human donor who had recovered from COVID-19. Each CDR3 is given without its conserved first and last residue.

>TRBJ2-3|TRBV9
ASSWTSGRADTQY
>TRBJ1-6|TRBV28
ASSLLTGNNSPLH
>TRBJ1-1|TRBV2
ASKGDTVPEAF
>TRBJ2-5|TRBV27
ASGGDVTAQY
>TRBJ2-7|TRBV11-3
ASSLGLGSPEQY
>TRBJ1-6|TRBV2
ASSELGQNSPLH
>TRBJ1-1|TRBV27
ASSLSVNTEAF
>TRBJ1-1|TRBV11-2
ASSLVGGAREAF
>TRBJ2-5|TRBV7-7
ASSLQGRQETQY
>TRBJ1-2|TRBV7-2
ASSFTQLYYGYT
>TRBJ2-2|TRBV5-6
ASSFRQGRDGELF
>TRBJ1-1|TRBV11-3
ASSLAGTPTEAF
>TRBJ1-2|TRBV2
ASRAGTRGYGYT
>TRBJ2-7|TRBV7-2
ASSPRDRFPEQY
>TRBJ2-3|TRBV28
ASSSSGATDTQY
>TRBJ2-3|TRBV2
ASSHPRAGISTDTQY
>TRBJ1-5|TRBV10-3
AIGASNQPQH
>TRBJ2-2|TRBV27
ASSTMGEVRGELF
>TRBJ1-1|TRBV2
ASRTGTGIPEAF
>TRBJ1-5|TRBV21-1
ATTLNWDAYNQPQH
>TRBJ2-1|TRBV28
ASTQGVGGVSYNEQF
>TRBJ1-2|TRBV4-1
ASSRRSPYDGYT
>TRBJ1-2|TRBV11-2
ASSLDQWVYGYT
>TRBJ2-7|TRBV19
ASSTTAAYEQY
>TRBJ1-1|TRBV3-1/TRBV3-2
ASSQGGEAF
>TRBJ2-7|TRBV2
ASSAGTTFDEQY
>TRBJ1-2|TRBV18
ASSPPGGVYGYT
>TRBJ1-1|TRBV12-3/TRBV12-4
ASSLGWNTEAF
>TRBJ2-7|TRBV7-3
ASSSTSGYEQY
>TRBJ1-1|TRBV6-5
ASSLTPGNTEAF
>TRBJ2-3|TRBV11-2
ASRTWGRSSGQDTQY
>TRBJ2-1|TRBV14
ASSQFRTRNEQF
>TRBJ1-1|TRBV6-5
ASSYGGAGRAEAF
>TRBJ2-1|TRBV9
ASSVSLAGEQF
>TRBJ1-1|TRBV4-1
ASSQDRGGREAF
>TRBJ2-3|TRBV9
ASSVLNRPPIDTQY
>TRBJ1-1|TRBV6-1
ASSEEWTG
>TRBJ2-7|TRBV7-8
ASSNQGALTTSYEQY
>TRBJ1-5|TRBV6-1
ASSEWGLGNQPQH
>TRBJ2-5|TRBV6-5
ASRGGLETQY
>TRBJ2-1|TRBV11-3
ASSRDRGNEQF
>TRBJ2-1|TRBV7-8
ASSNQRTSGGSYNEQF